This entry concerns a single T cell receptor (beta chain). Its antigen specificity is not known. The CDR3 end is not reached by the read, which stops 3 residues before it; the germline J gene fills it in. Reading the germline V gene gives CDR1 LGHNA and CDR2 YNFKEQ. At the junction V is shortened by 0 bases and J by 0 bases, with 12 bases in between. The CDR3 has 17 amino acids, counting the end cysteine and phenylalanine. The DNA shown is the part of the CDR3 that was read: 42 bases, in frame from base 1. TCR beta CDR3 regions were amplified by multiplex PCR from an average of around 1,200 ng genomic DNA per sample using the immunoSEQ assay. Primer bias was corrected in the assay by using a complete synthetic TCR repertoire to establish an amplification baseline. Amplicons were sequenced on the Illumina platform. As for the original processing: Sequence errors were corrected by clustering with frequency ratios and a modified nearest-neighbor algorithm, and the sequences were then analyzed in the immunoSEQ Analyzer using IMGT gene definitions. TCR richness and evenness were averaged over 20 rarefaction repeats at each rarefaction depth, excluding samples with fewer sequences than the depth. Wilcoxon rank sum tests with FDR correction were used to compare relative abundances of V, D and J genes between the groups. In the blinded duplicates, the intraclass correlation was around 96% for TCR richness and averaged 76.4% across approximately 60 gene segments. Here the immuneACCESS table is served through TCRdb, limited to in-frame sequences with V and J called. Missing clones are a known gap in these copies; in checked studies unresolved V genes cover under half, and the rest lacks a known reason. Clone size and V and J calls were adopted from that table, with D and trimming inferred from the DNA. The sample table on file contains fewer than 40,000 clones. The biggest ten clones account for under 8% of the sample.

The entry originates in a study of T cells in women clearing cervical HPV infection (dated by TCRdb to the late 2010s). For the study in its entirety: Cases were 25 women with histologically confirmed HPV16-related CIN3 or worse, including 2 invasive cancers. An exploratory proof-of-principle case-control study, nested within the Guanacaste HPV Natural History Study in Costa Rica, was conducted to compare TCR repertoires across cervical HPV16 outcomes. Among cases, blood sampling occurred a median of 149 days after lesion detection, with an interquartile range of about 80 to 200 days. The controls were over 20 women whose single incident HPV16 infection cleared within 12 months with no development of precancer or cancer. Since only a few of the women had HLA typing available, the possibility that HLA type was acting as a confounder could not be ruled out. Case blood was taken at the visit when the lesion was first identified, whereas control blood was taken when infection was no longer detected. Cases and controls were matched on age within five years and on year of sample collection. A median age of roughly 33 years was observed in cases versus approximately 40 in controls, and no significant differences in baseline characteristics were found. Five blinded duplicates per group were added as quality controls, so that approximately 60 samples were obtained: some 50 participants and 10 replicates. The parent cohort enrolled 10,000 or so women aged 18 or older in Guanacaste, Costa Rica, during about 1993 to 1995 and followed them for seven to eight years. Findings and caveats that apply to the study as a whole: Because T-cell numbers per sample were unknown, differences in richness could reflect varying T-cell content rather than repertoire biology. Random forest classifiers that combined richness and V gene abundances separated cases from controls with an estimated AUC of 0.83. Whether associations preceded infection or resulted from infection could not be shown with the cross-sectional design, and effector/memory subsets and HPV-specific T cells were not isolated. Across sequencing depths, CIN3+ cases showed significantly higher TCR repertoire richness than controls, but evenness did not differ between the groups. TRBV6-7 relative abundance was lower in cases than in controls (roughly 0.12% versus 0.17%; Bonferroni P = 0.0008).

Every participant had a single incident cervical HPV16 infection, and women with prevalent HPV16 infections were excluded. Cervical HPV DNA was detected by MY09/MY11 PCR, and genotyping was performed by dot-blot hybridization. Roughly 15 mL of heparinized blood were centrifuged, and the buffy coat was aliquoted, frozen at -30°C, then stored at -80°C. Genomic DNA was extracted from buffy coat specimens using QIAGEN kits. The clonotype comes from a woman between 18 and 69 years old with a cervical HPV16 infection that either progressed to CIN3+ or cleared (not recorded which). Rearrangement joined TRBV4-2 to TRBJ1-5, with no confident D gene call. The sample was blood buffy coat. The CDR3 DNA, read in part, is TGTGCCAGCAGCCAAGAAGTTTTTGAGGTTAGCAATCAGCCC. Its protein reads: CASSQEVFEVSNQP. The entire CDR3 sequence reads CASSQEVFEVSNQPQHF.